This TCR beta chain was identified during a study of metastatic and nonmetastatic thyroid tumors. Under the authors' procedure: A papillary thyroid cancer distant-metastasis classifier was built from CDR3 differences across clinicopathological groups. MiXCR reprocessed the PCR reads for TCRdb. The V and J calls reflect TCRdb's pipeline rather than the authors' work. The data hold about 21,000 clones, with about 12% observed a single time. Patients underwent thyroid surgery, and none had received any treatment before it. Sample: blood. The sequence was collected from a female donor with papillary thyroid cancer or a benign thyroid nodule (not recorded which). Some clones in this sample may be carry-over from other donors' samples.

CDR3 in DNA: TGTGCCAGCAGTTTAGCGGGGGTAATCACCGGGGAGCTGTTTTTT. It is translated as CASSLAGVITGELFF. The chain couples TRBV6-2 or TRBV6-3 to TRBJ2-2, with 9 bases fitting TRBD2. CDR3 length: 15 residues. With 4 bases clipped from V and 4 bases from J, the junction kept 4 bases outside the gene matches. The germline CDR1 and CDR2 sequences are MNHEY and SVGEGT.